This TCR beta chain was retrieved from a study of blood T cells in healthy people across ages. The study, taken as a whole, reports: Older age went with lower TCR beta diversity per million T cells, in a roughly linear way. When set beside aged donors, long-lived donors presented more naive CD4+ cells and higher diversity.

The use of a sample-barcoded 5' primer and a J-beta primer mix characterized a second PCR of roughly 7 to 11 cycles. Every sample returned 2.5 million or more CDR3-containing paired-end reads. TCRdb processed the 5' RACE reads anew with MiXCR; each CDR3 protein has one entry. The sample shows 800,000 or so distinct CDR3 sequences, about 62% of them seen only once. Concerning this clonotype: Its target is not known.

Germline V CDR1 and CDR2: LGHDT, YNNKEL (reference sequence). The V end lost 3 bases, the J end lost 9 bases, and 18 bases lay between the germline ends. CDR3 length: 15 residues. In terms of origin and age, donors were healthy Caucasian individuals from Russia aged roughly 6 to 100. The sequence derives from a man aged 25-40 years in good health. The chain recombines TRBV3-1 with TRBJ1-5; D is unresolved. Input material: blood. The CDR3 sequence: CASSHLGPPEWPQHF. The CDR3 bases are TGTGCCAGCAGCCACCTAGGACCCCCCGAGTGGCCCCAGCATTTT.